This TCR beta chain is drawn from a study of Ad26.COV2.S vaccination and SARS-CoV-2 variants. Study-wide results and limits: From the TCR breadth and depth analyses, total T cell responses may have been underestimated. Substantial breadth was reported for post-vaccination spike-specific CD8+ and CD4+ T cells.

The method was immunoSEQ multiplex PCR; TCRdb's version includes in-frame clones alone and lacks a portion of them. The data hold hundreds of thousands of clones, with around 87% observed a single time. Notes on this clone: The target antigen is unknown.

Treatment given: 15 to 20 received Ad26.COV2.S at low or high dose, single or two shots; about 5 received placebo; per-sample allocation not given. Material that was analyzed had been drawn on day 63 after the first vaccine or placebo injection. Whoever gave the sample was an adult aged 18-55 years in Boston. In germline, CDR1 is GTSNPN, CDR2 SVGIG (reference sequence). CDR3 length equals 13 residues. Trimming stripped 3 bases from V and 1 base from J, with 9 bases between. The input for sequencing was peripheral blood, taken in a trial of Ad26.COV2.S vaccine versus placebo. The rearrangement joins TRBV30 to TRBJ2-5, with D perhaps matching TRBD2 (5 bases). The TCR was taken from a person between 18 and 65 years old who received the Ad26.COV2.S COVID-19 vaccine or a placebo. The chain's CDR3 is CAWSRGSQETQYF. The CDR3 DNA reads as TGTGCCTGGAGCCGTGGGAGCCAAGAGACCCAGTACTTC.